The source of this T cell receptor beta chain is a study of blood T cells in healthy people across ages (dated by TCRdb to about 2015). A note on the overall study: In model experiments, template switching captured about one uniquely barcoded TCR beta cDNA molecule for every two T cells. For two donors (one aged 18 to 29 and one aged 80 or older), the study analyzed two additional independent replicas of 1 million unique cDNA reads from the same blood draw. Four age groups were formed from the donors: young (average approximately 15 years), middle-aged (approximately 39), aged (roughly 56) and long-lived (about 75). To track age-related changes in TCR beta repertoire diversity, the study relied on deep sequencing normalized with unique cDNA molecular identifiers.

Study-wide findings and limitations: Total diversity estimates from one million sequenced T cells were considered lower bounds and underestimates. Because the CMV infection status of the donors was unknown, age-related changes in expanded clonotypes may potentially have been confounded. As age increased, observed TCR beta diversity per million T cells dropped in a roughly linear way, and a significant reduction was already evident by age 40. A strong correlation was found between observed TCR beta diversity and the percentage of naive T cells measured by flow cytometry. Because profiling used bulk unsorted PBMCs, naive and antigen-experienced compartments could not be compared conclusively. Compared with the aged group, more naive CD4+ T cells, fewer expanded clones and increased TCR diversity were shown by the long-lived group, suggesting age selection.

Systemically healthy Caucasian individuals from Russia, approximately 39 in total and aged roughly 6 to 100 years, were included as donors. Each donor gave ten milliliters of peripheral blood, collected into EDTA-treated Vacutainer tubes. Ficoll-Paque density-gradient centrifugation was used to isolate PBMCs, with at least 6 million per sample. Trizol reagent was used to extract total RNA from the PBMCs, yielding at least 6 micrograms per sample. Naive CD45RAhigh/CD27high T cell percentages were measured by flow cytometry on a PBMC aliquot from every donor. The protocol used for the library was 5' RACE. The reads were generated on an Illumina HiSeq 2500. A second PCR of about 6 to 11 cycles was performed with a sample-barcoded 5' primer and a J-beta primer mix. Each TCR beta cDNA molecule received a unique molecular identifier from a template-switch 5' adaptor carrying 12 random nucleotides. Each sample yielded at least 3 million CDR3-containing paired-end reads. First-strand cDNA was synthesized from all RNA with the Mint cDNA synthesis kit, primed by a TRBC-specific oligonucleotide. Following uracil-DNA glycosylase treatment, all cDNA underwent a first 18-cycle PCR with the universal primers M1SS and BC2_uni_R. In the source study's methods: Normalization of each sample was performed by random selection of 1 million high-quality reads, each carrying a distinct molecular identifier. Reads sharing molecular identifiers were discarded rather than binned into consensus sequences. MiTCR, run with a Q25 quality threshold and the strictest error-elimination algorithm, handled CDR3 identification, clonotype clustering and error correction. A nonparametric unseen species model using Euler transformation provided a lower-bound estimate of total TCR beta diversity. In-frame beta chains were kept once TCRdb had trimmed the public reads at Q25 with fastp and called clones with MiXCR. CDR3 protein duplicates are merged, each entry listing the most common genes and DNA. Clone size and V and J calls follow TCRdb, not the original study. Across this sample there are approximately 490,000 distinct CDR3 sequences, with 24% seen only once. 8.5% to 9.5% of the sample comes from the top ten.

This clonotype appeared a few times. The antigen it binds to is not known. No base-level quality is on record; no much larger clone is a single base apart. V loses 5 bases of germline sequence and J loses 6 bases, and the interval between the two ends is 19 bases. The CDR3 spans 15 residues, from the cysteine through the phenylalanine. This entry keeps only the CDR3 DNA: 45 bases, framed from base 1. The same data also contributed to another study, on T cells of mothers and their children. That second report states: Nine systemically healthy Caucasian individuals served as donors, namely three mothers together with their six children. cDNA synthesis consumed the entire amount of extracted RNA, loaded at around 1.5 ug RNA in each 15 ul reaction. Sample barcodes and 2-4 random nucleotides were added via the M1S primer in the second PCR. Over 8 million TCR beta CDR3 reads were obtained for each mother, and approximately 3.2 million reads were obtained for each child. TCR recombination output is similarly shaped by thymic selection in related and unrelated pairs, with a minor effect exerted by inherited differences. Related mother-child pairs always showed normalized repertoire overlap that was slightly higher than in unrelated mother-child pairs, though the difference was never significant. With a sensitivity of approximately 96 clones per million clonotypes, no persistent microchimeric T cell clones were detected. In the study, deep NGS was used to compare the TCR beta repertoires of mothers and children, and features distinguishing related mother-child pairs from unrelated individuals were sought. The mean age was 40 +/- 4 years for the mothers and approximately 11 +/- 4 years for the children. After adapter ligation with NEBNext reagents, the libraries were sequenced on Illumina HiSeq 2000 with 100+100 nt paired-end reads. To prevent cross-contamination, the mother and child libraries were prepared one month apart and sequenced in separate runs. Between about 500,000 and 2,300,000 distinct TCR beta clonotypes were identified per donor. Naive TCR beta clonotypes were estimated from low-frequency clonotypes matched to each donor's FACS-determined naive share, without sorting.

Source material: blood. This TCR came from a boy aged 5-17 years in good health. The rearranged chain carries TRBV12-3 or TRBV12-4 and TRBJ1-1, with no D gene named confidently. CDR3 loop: CASSLNPVGVPEAFF. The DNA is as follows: TGTGCCAGCAGTCTGAACCCCGTCGGGGTACCTGAAGCTTTCTTT.